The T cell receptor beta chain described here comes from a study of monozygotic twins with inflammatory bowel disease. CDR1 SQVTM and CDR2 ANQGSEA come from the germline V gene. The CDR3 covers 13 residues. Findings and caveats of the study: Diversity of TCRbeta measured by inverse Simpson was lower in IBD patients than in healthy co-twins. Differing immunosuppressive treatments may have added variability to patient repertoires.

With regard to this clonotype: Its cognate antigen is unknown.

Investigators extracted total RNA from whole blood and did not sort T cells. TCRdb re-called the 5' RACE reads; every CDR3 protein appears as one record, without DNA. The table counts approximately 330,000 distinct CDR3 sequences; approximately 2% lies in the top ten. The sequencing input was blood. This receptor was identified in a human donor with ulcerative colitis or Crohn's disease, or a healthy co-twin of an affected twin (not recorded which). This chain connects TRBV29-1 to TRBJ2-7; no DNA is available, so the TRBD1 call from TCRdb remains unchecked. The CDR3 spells CSVAGQTIYEQYF.